This T cell receptor (beta chain) was recorded in a study of cytomegalovirus exposure and HLA in healthy donors. Primers included in the PCR were 60 Vbeta and 13 Jbeta primers. Clones were read by immunoSEQ multiplex PCR, and TCRdb kept only the in-frame ones, dropping some. The data contain tens of thousands of clones, roughly 44% of them seen just once; the ten biggest clones take up roughly 2%. On this clone itself: As yet, its antigen is unknown.

The germline CDR1 and CDR2 sequences are SGHVS and FQNEAQ. The CDR3 spans 15 residues. Trimming removed 0 bases at V and 1 base at J, with 9 bases between. Overall study results and limits: No immune exposure information besides CMV serostatus was available.

The source of this sequence is a woman between 45 and 65 years old in good health and CMV-seronegative. The chain couples TRBV7-8 to TRBJ1-1; D is possibly TRBD1 (6 bases). Material for sequencing was PBMCs. CDR3 sequence reads: CASSLAQGPNTEAFF. Written as DNA, the CDR3 is TGTGCCAGCAGCTTAGCGCAGGGGCCGAACACTGAAGCTTTCTTT.